These T cell receptor beta chains were read from a single sample in a study of cytomegalovirus exposure and HLA in healthy donors. TCRdb keeps only in-frame clones here, not all; method: immunoSEQ multiplex PCR. Of roughly 120,000 clones in the sample, approximately 80% are singletons; the top ten hold about 2.5%. Sequencing used PBMCs. The receptors were gathered from a man younger than 40 in good health and CMV-seronegative. The CDR3 runs from the conserved cysteine through the conserved F or W. The D gene is left open where the match is weak. Clone size is not always given. Where it is, it says once, few, many or a class for expanded clones.

V,size,J,D,DNA,CDR3
TRBV18,NA,TRBJ1-5,NA,TGTGCCAGCTCACCGGAGGCGGCAGGAGTTGTAAATAGCAATCAGCCCCAGCATTTT,CASSPEAAGVVNSNQPQHF
TRBV5-8,once,TRBJ2-3,NA,TGTGCCAGCAGCTACGGTACTAGCACAGATACGCAGTATTTT,CASSYGTSTDTQYF
TRBV27,NA,TRBJ2-1,TRBD2,TGTGCCAGCAGCCGGACTAGCGGTGACAATGAGCAGTTCTTC,CASSRTSGDNEQFF
TRBV5-1,NA,TRBJ2-7,TRBD1,TGCGCCAGCAGGTGGGACAGTAGCTCCTACGAGCAGTACTTC,CASRWDSSSYEQYF
TRBV7-9,NA,TRBJ2-1,NA,TGTGCCAGCAGCACCACAGAGTACAATGAGCAGTTCTTC,CASSTTEYNEQFF
TRBV7-9,NA,TRBJ2-2,TRBD1,TGTGCCAGCAGCTCCCGGGACAGCAGCACCGGGGAGCTGTTTTTT,CASSSRDSSTGELFF
TRBV5-1,once,TRBJ2-2,NA,TGCGCCAGCAGCCTGTTTGGAGGGAGCAGGAACGGGGAGCTGTTTTTT,CASSLFGGSRNGELFF
TRBV21-1,NA,TRBJ2-1,NA,TGTGCCAGCAGCAAAGCCTCCTCCGCGGTTACCTACAATGAGCAGTTCTTC,CASSKASSAVTYNEQFF
TRBV2,NA,TRBJ2-7,TRBD1,TGTGCCAGCCTACCAGGGACAGATCTCGAGCAGTACTTC,CASLPGTDLEQYF
TRBV7-9,NA,TRBJ2-7,TRBD1,TGTGCCAGCCGGGACAGGGTGGACGAGCAGTACTTC,CASRDRVDEQYF
TRBV14,NA,TRBJ1-4,TRBD1,TGTGCCAGCAGCCCATTCGTCGGGGGCAGGACAGGCCCTAGGGCGTTTTTT,CASSPFVGGRTGPRAFF
TRBV6-1,NA,TRBJ2-2,TRBD1,TGTGCCAGCAGTGTCTGGACAGGGGTTGGCACCGGGGAGCTGTTTTTT,CASSVWTGVGTGELFF
TRBV4-1,once,TRBJ2-5,NA,TGCGCCAGCAGCCAAAAAGGGGTACAAGAGATCCAGTACTTC,CASSQKGVQEIQYF
TRBV4-3,NA,TRBJ2-1,NA,TGCGCCAGCAGCCAAGATATACAGGCCTTTTCTAGTGAGCAGTTCTTC,CASSQDIQAFSSEQFF
TRBV5-1,NA,TRBJ1-5,NA,TGCGCCAGCAGCTTAGGGCAGGGTACTCAGCCCCAGCATTTT,CASSLGQGTQPQHF
TRBV5-4,NA,TRBJ1-1,TRBD1,TGTGCCAGCAGCTCGACCCGGACAGGTGAAGCTTTCTTT,CASSSTRTGEAFF
TRBV7-9,NA,TRBJ2-2,TRBD1,TGTGCCAGCAGCCCTGGGACAGGCACGAACACCGGGGAGCTGTTTTTT,CASSPGTGTNTGELFF
TRBV5-6,NA,TRBJ2-6,NA,TGTGCCAGCAGCTTGGGGGGGGGCTCTGGGGCCAACGTCCTGCCTTTC,CASSLGGGSGANVLPF
TRBV28,NA,TRBJ2-5,NA,TGTGCCAGCAGTTTAACTAGTCTGTCCCGATGCCAAGAGACCCAGTACTTC,CASSLTSLSRCQETQYF
TRBV7-9,NA,TRBJ1-1,NA,TGTTCCAGCAGCCCACGCAGGGAAGAAGCTTTCTTT,CSSSPRREEAFF